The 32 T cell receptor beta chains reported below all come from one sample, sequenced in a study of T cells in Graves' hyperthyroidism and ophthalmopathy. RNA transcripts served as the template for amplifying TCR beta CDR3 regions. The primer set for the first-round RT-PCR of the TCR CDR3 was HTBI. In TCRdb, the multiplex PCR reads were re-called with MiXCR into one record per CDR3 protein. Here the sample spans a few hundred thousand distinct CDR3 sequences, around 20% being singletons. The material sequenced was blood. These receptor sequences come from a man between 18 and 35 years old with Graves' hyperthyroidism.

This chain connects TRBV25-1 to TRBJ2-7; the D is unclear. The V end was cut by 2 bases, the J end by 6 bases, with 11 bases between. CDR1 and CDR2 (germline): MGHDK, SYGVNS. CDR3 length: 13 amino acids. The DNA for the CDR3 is TGTGCCAGCAGTGAACCGGACCGTAGCGAGCAGTACTTC. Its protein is CASSEPDRSEQYF.

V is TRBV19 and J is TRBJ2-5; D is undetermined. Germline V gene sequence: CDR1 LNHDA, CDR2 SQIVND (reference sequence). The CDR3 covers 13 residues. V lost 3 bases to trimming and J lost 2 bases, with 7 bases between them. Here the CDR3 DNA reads TGTGCCAGTAGTATGATGGGGCAAGAGACCCAGTACTTC. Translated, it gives CASSMMGQETQYF.

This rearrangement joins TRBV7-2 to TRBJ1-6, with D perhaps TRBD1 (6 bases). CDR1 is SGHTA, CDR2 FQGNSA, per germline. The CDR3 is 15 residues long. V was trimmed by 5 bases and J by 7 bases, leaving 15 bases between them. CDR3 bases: TGTGCCAGCAGCCTAAACAGGGATTCCAATTCACCCCTCCACTTT. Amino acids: CASSLNRDSNSPLHF.

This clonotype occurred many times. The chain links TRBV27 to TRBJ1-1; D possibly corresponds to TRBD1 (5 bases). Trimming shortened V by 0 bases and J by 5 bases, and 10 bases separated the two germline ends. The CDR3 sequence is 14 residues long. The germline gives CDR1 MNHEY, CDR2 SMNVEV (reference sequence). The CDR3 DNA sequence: TGTGCCAGCAGTTTATCGGGGGTGGGGACTGAAGCTTTCTTT. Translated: CASSLSGVGTEAFF.

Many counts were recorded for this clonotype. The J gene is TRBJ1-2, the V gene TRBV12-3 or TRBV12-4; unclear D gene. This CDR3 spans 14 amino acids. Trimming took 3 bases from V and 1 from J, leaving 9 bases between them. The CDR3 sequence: CASSLGTFNYGYTF. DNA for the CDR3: TGTGCCAGCAGTTTGGGCACCTTTAACTATGGCTACACCTTC.

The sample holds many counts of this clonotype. This CDR3 is CASSFRRNSPLHF. CDR3 coding DNA: TGTGCCAGCAGTTTCAGGAGGAATTCACCCCTCCACTTT. The chain recombines TRBV12-3 or TRBV12-4 with TRBJ1-6, with unresolved D. Trimming took 3 bases from V and 7 from J, leaving 7 bases between them. This CDR3 has 13 amino acids.

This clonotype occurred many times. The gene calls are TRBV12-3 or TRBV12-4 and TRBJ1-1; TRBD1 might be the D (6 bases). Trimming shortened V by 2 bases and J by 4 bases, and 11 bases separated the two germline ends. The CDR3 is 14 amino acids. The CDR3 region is CASSLRGVSTEAFF. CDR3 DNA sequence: TGTGCCAGCAGTTTAAGGGGGGTGAGCACTGAAGCTTTCTTT.

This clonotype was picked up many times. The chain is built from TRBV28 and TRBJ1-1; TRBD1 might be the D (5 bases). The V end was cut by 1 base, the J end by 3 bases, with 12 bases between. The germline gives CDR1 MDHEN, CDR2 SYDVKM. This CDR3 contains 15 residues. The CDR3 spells CASSLLGAGDTEAFF. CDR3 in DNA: TGTGCCAGCAGTTTATTAGGGGCGGGGGACACTGAAGCTTTCTTT.

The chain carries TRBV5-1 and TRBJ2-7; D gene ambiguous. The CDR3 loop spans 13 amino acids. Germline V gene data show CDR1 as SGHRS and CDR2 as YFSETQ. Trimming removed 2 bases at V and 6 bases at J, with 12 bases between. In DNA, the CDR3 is TGCGCCAGCAGCTTTTACCCCCTCCGCGAGCAGTACTTC. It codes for CASSFYPLREQYF. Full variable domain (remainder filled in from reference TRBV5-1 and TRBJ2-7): KAGVTQTPRYLIKTRGQQVTLSCSPISGHRSVSWYQQTPGQGLQFLFEYFSETQRNKGNFPGRFSGRQFSNSRSEMNVSTLELGDSALYLCASSFYPLREQYFGPGTRLTVT.

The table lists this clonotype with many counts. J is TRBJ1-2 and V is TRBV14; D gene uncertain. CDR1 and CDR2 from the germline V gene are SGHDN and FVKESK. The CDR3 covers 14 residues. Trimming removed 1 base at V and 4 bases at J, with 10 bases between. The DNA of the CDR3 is TGTGCCAGCAGCCAAGCAACGGCCAGCTATGGCTACACCTTC. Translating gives CASSQATASYGYTF.

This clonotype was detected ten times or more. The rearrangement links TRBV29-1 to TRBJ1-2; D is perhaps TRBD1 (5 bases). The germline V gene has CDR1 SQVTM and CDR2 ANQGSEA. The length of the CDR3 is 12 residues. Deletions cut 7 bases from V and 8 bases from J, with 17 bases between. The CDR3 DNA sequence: TGCAGCGCCGAGACAGTCGCGGAGGGCTACACCTTC. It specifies CSAETVAEGYTF.

CDR3 nucleotides: TGTGCCAGCAGCTTAGGTTGGAGTACTGAAGCTTTCTTT. Protein product: CASSLGWSTEAFF. J is TRBJ1-1 and V is TRBV7-9; the D is unclear. V was cut by 1 base and J by 5 bases, with 8 bases left in between. The CDR3 totals 13 residues. Germline CDR1 SEHNR, CDR2 FQNEAQ (reference sequence).

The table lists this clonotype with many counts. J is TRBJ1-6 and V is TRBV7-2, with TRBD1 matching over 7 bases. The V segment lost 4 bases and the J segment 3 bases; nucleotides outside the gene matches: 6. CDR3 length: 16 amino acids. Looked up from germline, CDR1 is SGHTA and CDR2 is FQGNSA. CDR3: CASSSPRDSYNSPLHF. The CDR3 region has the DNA TGTGCCAGCAGCTCACCCCGGGACAGCTATAATTCACCCCTCCACTTT.

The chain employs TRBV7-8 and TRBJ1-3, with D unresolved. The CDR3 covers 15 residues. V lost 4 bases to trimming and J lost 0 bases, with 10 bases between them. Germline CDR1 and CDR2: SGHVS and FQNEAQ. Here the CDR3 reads CASSSQPFSGNTIYF. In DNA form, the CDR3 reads TGTGCCAGCAGCTCTCAGCCGTTCTCTGGAAACACCATATATTTT. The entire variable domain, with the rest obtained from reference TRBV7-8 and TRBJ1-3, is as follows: GAGVSQSPRYKVAKRGQDVALRCDPISGHVSLFWYQQALGQGPEFLTYFQNEAQLDKSGLPSDRFFAERPEGSVSTLKIQRTQQEDSAVYLCASSSQPFSGNTIYFGEGSWLTVV.

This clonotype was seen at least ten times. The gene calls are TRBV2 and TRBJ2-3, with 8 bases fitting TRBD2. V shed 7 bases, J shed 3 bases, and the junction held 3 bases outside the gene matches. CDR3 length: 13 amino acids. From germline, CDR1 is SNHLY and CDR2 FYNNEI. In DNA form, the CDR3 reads TGTGCCAGCATTGGGACTAGAACAGATACGCAGTATTTT. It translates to CASIGTRTDTQYF.

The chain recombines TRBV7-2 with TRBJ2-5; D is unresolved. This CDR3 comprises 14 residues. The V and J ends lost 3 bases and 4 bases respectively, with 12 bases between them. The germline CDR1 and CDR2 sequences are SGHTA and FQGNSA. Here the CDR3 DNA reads TGTGCCAGCAGCTTTGACCCCGGACCAGAGACCCAGTACTTC. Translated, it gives CASSFDPGPETQYF.

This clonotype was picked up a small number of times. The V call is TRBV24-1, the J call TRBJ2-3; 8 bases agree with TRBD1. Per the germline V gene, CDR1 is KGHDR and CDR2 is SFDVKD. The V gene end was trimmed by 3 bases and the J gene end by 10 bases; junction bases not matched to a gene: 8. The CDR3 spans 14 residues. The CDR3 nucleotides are TGTGCCACCAGTGATCCCCGGACAGGGTGGGCGCAGTATTTT. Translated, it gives CATSDPRTGWAQYF.

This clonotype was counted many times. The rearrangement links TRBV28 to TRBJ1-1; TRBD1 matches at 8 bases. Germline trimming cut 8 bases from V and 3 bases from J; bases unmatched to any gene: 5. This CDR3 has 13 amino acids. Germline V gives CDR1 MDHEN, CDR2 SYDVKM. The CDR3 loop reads CASRGQGYTEAFF. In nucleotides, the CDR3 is TGTGCCAGCCGAGGACAGGGTTACACTGAAGCTTTCTTT.

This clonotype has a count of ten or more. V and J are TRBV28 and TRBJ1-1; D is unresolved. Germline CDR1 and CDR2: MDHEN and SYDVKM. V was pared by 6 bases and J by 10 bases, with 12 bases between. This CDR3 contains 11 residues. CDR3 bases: TGTGCCAGCAGAGCTGAGGGCACAGCTTTCTTT. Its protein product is CASRAEGTAFF.

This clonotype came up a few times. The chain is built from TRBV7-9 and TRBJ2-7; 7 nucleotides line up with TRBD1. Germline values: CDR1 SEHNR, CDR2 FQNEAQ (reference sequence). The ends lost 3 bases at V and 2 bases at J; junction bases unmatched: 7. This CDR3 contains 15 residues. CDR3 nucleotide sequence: TGTGCCAGCAGCTTTGCCGGGACAGAAACCTACGAGCAGTACTTC. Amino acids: CASSFAGTETYEQYF.

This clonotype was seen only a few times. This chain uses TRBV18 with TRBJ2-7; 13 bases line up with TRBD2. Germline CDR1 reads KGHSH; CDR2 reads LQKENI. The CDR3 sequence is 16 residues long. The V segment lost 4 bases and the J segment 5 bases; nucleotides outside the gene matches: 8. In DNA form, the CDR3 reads TGTGCCAGCTCACTTCGACTAGCGGGGGGAGGTGACGAGCAGTACTTC. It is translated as CASSLRLAGGGDEQYF.

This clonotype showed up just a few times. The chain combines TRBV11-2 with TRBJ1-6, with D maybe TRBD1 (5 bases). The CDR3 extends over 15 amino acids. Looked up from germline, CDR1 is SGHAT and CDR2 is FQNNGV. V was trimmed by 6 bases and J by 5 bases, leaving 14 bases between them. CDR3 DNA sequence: TGTGCCAGCAGACGACCGGGACGCGATAATTCACCCCTCCACTTT. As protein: CASRRPGRDNSPLHF.

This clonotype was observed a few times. CDR3 protein: CASSLRGREYHSPLHF. As DNA, the CDR3 is TGTGCCAGCAGCTTAAGGGGAAGGGAGTATCATTCACCCCTCCACTTT. The rearrangement joins TRBV13 to TRBJ1-6, with a tentative D call TRBD1 (5 bases). Trimming removed 2 bases at V and 8 bases at J, with 16 bases between. This CDR3 has 16 residues. The germline V gene has CDR1 PRHDT and CDR2 FYEKMQ (reference sequence). Variable domain in full (rest from reference TRBV13 and TRBJ1-6): AAGVIQSPRHLIKEKRETATLKCYPIPRHDTVYWYQQGPGQDPQFLISFYEKMQSDKGSIPDRFSAQQFSDYHSELNMSSLELGDSALYFCASSLRGREYHSPLHFGNGTRLTVT.

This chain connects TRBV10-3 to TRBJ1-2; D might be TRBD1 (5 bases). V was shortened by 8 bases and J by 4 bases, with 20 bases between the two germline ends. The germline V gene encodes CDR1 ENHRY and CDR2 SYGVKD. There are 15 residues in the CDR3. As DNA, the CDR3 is TGTGCCATCGCCCCCGTGGGGGGTTCGCCCTATGGCTACACCTTC. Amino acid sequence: CAIAPVGGSPYGYTF.

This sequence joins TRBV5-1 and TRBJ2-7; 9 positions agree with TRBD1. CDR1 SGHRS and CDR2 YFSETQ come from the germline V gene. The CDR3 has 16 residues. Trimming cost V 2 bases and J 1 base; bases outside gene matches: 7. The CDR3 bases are TGCGCCAGCAGCTTCTCCGGGACAGGGAGATCCTACGAGCAGTACTTC. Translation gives CASSFSGTGRSYEQYF.

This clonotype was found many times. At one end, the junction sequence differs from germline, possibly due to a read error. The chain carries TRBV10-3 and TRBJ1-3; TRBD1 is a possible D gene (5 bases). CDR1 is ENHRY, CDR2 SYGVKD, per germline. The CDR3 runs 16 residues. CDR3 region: CAISGLDTFSGTTIYF. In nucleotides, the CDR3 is TGTGCCATCAGTGGGCTGGACACCTTCTCTGGAACCACCATATATTTT.

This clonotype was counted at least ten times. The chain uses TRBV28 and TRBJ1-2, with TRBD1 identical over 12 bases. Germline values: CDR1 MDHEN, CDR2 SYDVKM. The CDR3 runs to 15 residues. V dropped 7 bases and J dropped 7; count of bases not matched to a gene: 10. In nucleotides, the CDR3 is TGTGCCAGCACCAAGCCGGGACAGGGGGCCGCTGGCTACACCTTC. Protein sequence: CASTKPGQGAAGYTF.

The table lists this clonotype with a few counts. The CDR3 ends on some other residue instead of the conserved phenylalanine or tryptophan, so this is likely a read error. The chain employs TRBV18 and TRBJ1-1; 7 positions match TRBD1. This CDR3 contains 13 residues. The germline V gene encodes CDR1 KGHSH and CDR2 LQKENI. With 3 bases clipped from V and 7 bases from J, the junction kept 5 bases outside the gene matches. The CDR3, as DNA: TGTGCCAGCTCACCCTCAGGGGGAGGTGAAGCTTTCTCT. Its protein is CASSPSGGGEAFS.

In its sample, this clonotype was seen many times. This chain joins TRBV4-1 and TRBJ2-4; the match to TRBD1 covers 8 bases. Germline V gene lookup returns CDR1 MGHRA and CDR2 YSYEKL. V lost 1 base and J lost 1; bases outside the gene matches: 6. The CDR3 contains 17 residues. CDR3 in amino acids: CASSQGQGSWAKNIQYF. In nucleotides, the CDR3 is TGCGCCAGCAGCCAAGGACAGGGGAGTTGGGCCAAAAACATTCAGTACTTC.

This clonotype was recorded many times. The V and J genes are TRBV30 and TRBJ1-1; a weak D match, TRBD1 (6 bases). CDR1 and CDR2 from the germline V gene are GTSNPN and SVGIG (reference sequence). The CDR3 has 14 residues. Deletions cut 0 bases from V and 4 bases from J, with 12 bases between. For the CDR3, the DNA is TGTGCCTGGAGTGTACTCGGGGGGCTCACTGAAGCTTTCTTT. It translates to CAWSVLGGLTEAFF. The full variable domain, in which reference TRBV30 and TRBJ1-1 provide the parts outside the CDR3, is SQTIHQWPATLVQPVGSPLSLECTVEGTSNPNLYWYRQAAGRGLQLLFYSVGIGQISSEVPQNLSASRPQDRQFILSSKKLLLSDSGFYLCAWSVLGGLTEAFFGQGTRLTVV.

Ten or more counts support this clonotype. The CDR3 bases are TGTGCCAGCAGTATCGACAGGGGAATATATGGCTACACCTTC. Its translation: CASSIDRGIYGYTF. The chain uses TRBV28 and TRBJ1-2; 8 positions agree with TRBD1. Germline lookup yields CDR1 MDHEN and CDR2 SYDVKM. The CDR3 is 14 amino acids. The J segment lost 5 bases and the V segment lost 5 bases, leaving 7 bases of the junction unmatched.

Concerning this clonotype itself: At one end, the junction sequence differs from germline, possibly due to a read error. The CDR3 DNA is TGTGCCAGCAGGCTAACCAGAGGCAATCAGCCTCAGCATTTT. Translating it yields CASRLTRGNQPQHF. The gene calls are TRBV2 and TRBJ1-5; D call uncertain. Germline V gives CDR1 SNHLY, CDR2 FYNNEI. The CDR3 has 14 residues.